A single sample gave rise to the 20 T cell receptor beta chains below, sequenced in a study of blood T cell repertoires in COVID-19 (TCRdb year 2020). To prepare the library, the immunoSEQ multiplex PCR assay was applied. What TCRdb holds here is the immuneACCESS table cut down to in-frame rearrangements. Part of the clones is not present; checked against another copy, under half of the missing clones reflect an unresolved V gene, and the others are unexplained. The sample table contains 190,000 or so clones; only one count was recorded for 85% of them. The ten largest make up roughly 20% of the sample. Material: PBMCs or T cells enriched from blood (not recorded which). Receptors were obtained from a man in his forties or fifties who had recovered from COVID-19.

The chain recombines TRBV19 with TRBJ2-7, with 10 positions matching TRBD2. The CDR3 is 15 amino acids. The V gene end was trimmed by 5 bases and the J gene end by 3 bases; junction bases not matched to a gene: 7. Per germline, CDR1 LNHDA and CDR2 SQIVND (reference sequence). The CDR3 sequence is CASSPSGRAIYEQYF. The CDR3 DNA is TGTGCCAGTAGTCCCAGCGGGAGGGCCATCTACGAGCAGTACTTC. Filled out from reference TRBV19 and TRBJ2-7, the complete variable domain reads DGGITQSPKYLFRKEGQNVTLSCEQNLNHDAMYWYRQDPGQGLRLIYYSQIVNDFQKGDIAEGYSVSREKKESFPLTVTSAQKNPTAFYLCASSPSGRAIYEQYFGPGTRLTVT.

The chain uses TRBV7-9 and TRBJ2-1; 12 bases map to TRBD2. The CDR3 totals 15 residues. Per the germline V gene, CDR1 is SEHNR and CDR2 is FQNEAQ (reference sequence). The V segment lost 3 bases and the J segment 8 bases; nucleotides outside the gene matches: 5. This chain's CDR3 is CASSLLLAGGDEQFF. In DNA, the CDR3 is TGTGCCAGCAGCTTGTTACTAGCGGGGGGCGATGAGCAGTTCTTC.

This rearrangement joins TRBV23-1 to TRBJ2-7; TRBD2 matches 8 bases. TRBV23-1 is filed as an ORF, its function uncertain. The junction had 14 bases not matched to a gene; V was cut back by 6 bases and J by 4 bases. The CDR3 length is 16 residues. The CDR3 sequence: CASSPPLSGDLYEQYF. CDR3 sequence (DNA): TGCGCCAGCAGCCCACCCCTTAGCGGGGACTTATACGAGCAGTACTTC.

The rearrangement joins TRBV5-8 to TRBJ2-5; 7 bases align to TRBD2. V gave up 4 bases and J gave up 3 bases; unmatched junction bases: 15. Germline CDR1 is SGHTS and CDR2 is YDEGEE. This CDR3 comprises 17 residues. DNA of the CDR3: TGTGCCAGCAGCCGAGGACGGGGCGGGAGACTAGAAGAGACCCAGTACTTC. Its translation is CASSRGRGGRLEETQYF. The complete variable domain, with remaining parts taken from reference TRBV5-8 and TRBJ2-5, reads EAGVTQSPTHLIKTRGQQATLRCSPISGHTSVYWYQQALGLGLQFLLWYDEGEERNRGNFPPRFSGRQFPNYSSELNVNALELEDSALYLCASSRGRGGRLEETQYFGPGTRLLVL.

The chain couples TRBV27 to TRBJ1-1; the D gene is possibly TRBD1 (5 bases). This CDR3 is 16 amino acids long. Trimming removed 4 bases at V and 3 bases at J, with 18 bases between. CDR1 and CDR2 (germline): MNHEY, SMNVEV (reference sequence). CDR3 nucleotide sequence: TGTGCCAGCAGTTCCTTGACAGTGAATACCCACACTGAAGCTTTCTTT. Translated, it gives CASSSLTVNTHTEAFF.

DNA for the CDR3: TGTGCCAGCAGTTTCAGGGATAATTCACCCCTCCACTTT. Translating gives CASSFRDNSPLHF. The rearrangement joins TRBV27 to TRBJ1-6, with D possibly being TRBD1 (5 bases). The CDR3 runs to 13 residues. CDR1 is MNHEY, CDR2 SMNVEV, per germline (reference sequence). Trimming removed 3 bases at V and 5 bases at J, with 5 bases between.

This chain joins TRBV9 and TRBJ1-3, with D uncertain. V lost 2 bases to trimming and J lost 1 base, with 7 bases between them. The V gene's germline CDR1 is SGDLS and CDR2 YYNGEE. The CDR3 sequence is 14 residues long. This chain's CDR3 is CASSVLSSGNTIYF. The CDR3, as DNA: TGTGCCAGCAGCGTCCTCTCTTCTGGAAACACCATATATTTT.

This chain connects TRBV28 to TRBJ2-7; TRBD2 matches at 8 bases. Germline V gene lookup returns CDR1 MDHEN and CDR2 SYDVKM. The CDR3 runs 15 residues. V lost 5 bases, J lost 2 bases, and 8 bases stayed unmatched. The CDR3 sequence is CASSPERELAYEQYF. CDR3 coding DNA: TGTGCCAGCAGTCCCGAGCGGGAGTTAGCCTACGAGCAGTACTTC.

J is TRBJ2-2 and V is TRBV7-2, with 9 positions matching TRBD2. CDR1 and CDR2 (germline): SGHTA, FQGNSA. With 3 bases clipped from V and 5 bases from J, the junction kept 4 bases outside the gene matches. This CDR3 comprises 15 residues. The CDR3 region is CASSFVAGDTGELFF. In nucleotides, the CDR3 is TGTGCCAGCAGCTTTGTAGCGGGAGATACCGGGGAGCTGTTTTTT.

V gene TRBV5-1 combines with J gene TRBJ2-6; D may be TRBD1 (6 bases). The germline gives CDR1 SGHRS, CDR2 YFSETQ. The V end lost 4 bases, the J end lost 1 base, and 12 bases lay between the germline ends. The CDR3 has 16 amino acids. The CDR3 DNA is TGCGCCAGCAGCCTGCCGACAGGATCTGGGGCCAACGTCCTGACTTTC. Residues: CASSLPTGSGANVLTF.

CDR3 loop: CASSIWLANTGELFF. CDR3 DNA sequence: TGTGCCAGTAGTATTTGGCTAGCGAACACCGGGGAGCTGTTTTTT. This chain joins TRBV19 and TRBJ2-2; D is undetermined. The length of the CDR3 is 15 residues. The germline V gene encodes CDR1 LNHDA and CDR2 SQIVND (reference sequence). V was pared by 3 bases and J by 0 bases, with 8 bases between.

The rearrangement links TRBV7-3 to TRBJ2-7; 7 bases fit TRBD2. The CDR3 sequence is 14 residues long. With 5 bases clipped from V and 0 bases from J, the junction kept 4 bases outside the gene matches. Germline CDR1 is SGHTA and CDR2 is FQGTGA. The CDR3 sequence: CASSPPGGSYEQYF. The CDR3 coding sequence is TGTGCCAGCAGCCCCCCGGGGGGCTCCTACGAGCAGTACTTC.

The genes are TRBV30 and TRBJ1-2; D is possibly TRBD1 (5 bases). The CDR3 runs to 12 residues. V was clipped by 3 bases and J by 4 bases, with 9 bases between them. Looked up from germline, CDR1 is GTSNPN and CDR2 is SVGIG (reference sequence). The CDR3 protein is CAWRRTIYGYTF. DNA for the CDR3: TGTGCCTGGAGGCGGACAATCTATGGCTACACCTTC.

The DNA for the CDR3 is TGTGCCATCAGGGGGGACAGGGGCTCTTATGGCTACACCTTC. Encoded protein: CAIRGDRGSYGYTF. The chain uses TRBV10-3 and TRBJ1-2, with 10 bases that match TRBD1. The CDR3 has 14 amino acids. V lost 6 bases and J lost 5; bases outside the gene matches: 6. In germline, CDR1 is ENHRY, CDR2 SYGVKD.

The CDR3 sequence is CASSPTSESSYNEQFF. As DNA, the CDR3 is TGTGCCAGCAGCCCAACTAGCGAGAGCTCCTACAATGAGCAGTTCTTC. J is TRBJ2-1 and V is TRBV11-1; 7 bases are shared with TRBD2. Germline loops: CDR1 SGHAT, CDR2 FQDESV (reference sequence). With 5 bases clipped from V and 0 bases from J, the junction kept 7 bases outside the gene matches. The CDR3 loop spans 16 amino acids.

The rearrangement uses TRBV11-2 and TRBJ2-7, with unresolved D. Germline V gene lookup returns CDR1 SGHAT and CDR2 FQNNGV. The CDR3 runs to 14 residues. V shed 5 bases and J shed 3 bases, with 14 bases lying between them. The CDR3 sequence: CASSPSGVVYEQYF. In DNA form, the CDR3 reads TGTGCCAGCAGCCCGTCGGGTGTGGTCTACGAGCAGTACTTC.

This clone was observed once. The chain joins TRBV6-5 to TRBJ2-5; tentative D call: TRBD2 (6 bases). This CDR3 region has 11 residues. Germline V CDR1 and CDR2: MNHEY, SVGAGI. Trimming removed 11 bases at V and 5 bases at J, with 12 bases between. CDR3 protein: CAYQRAETQYF. Written as DNA, the CDR3 is TGTGCCTATCAGCGGGCGGAGACCCAGTACTTC.

The chain combines TRBV5-1 with TRBJ2-7; TRBD2 matches 11 bases. V shed 6 bases and J 0 bases; nucleotides not matched to a gene: 17. CDR1 and CDR2 from the germline V gene are SGHRS and YFSETQ. This CDR3 has 19 amino acids. The CDR3, as DNA: TGCGCCAGCAATTCAAGGGGACTAGCGGAAATACGGGACTCCTACGAGCAGTACTTC. Protein: CASNSRGLAEIRDSYEQYF.

The chain has TRBV27 and TRBJ1-2; TRBD1 is a possible D gene (5 bases). Germline CDR1 is MNHEY and CDR2 is SMNVEV (reference sequence). CDR3 size: 18 residues. Trimming pared 3 bases from V and 5 bases from J, leaving 25 bases between. The CDR3, as DNA: TGTGCCAGCAGTTTGATGGCCTCGGGCAGGGTCAGCTCTTATGGCTACACCTTC. This encodes CASSLMASGRVSSYGYTF.

The chain combines TRBV5-4 with TRBJ1-2; a possible D gene is TRBD1 (6 bases). Germline V gene sequence: CDR1 SGHNT, CDR2 YYREEE (reference sequence). CDR3 length: 14 amino acids. V lost 0 bases and J 7 bases, leaving 13 bases between the germline ends. CDR3 loop: CASSLGQVLSGYTF. The CDR3 nucleotides read TGTGCCAGCAGCTTGGGACAGGTGCTAAGTGGCTACACCTTC. Using reference TRBV5-4 and TRBJ1-2 for the parts outside the CDR3, the full variable domain is ETGVTQSPTHLIKTRGQQVTLRCSSQSGHNTVSWYQQALGQGPQFIFQYYREEENGRGNFPPRFSGLQFPNYSSELNVNALELDDSALYLCASSLGQVLSGYTFGSGTRLTVV.